This TCR beta chain was sequenced for a study of T cell changes during pregnancy in multiple sclerosis. The CDR3 is 13 amino acids. The germline gives CDR1 SQVTM, CDR2 ANQGSEA. Deletions cut 4 bases from V and 5 bases from J, with 11 bases between. Using immunoSEQ multiplex PCR, the repertoire was profiled, and TCRdb retains in-frame clones only, with some absent. The sample includes 55,000 to 65,000 clones, more than 90% of them seen just once. The TCR sequence derives from a female donor in good health, enrolled as a control in a pregnancy study. The starting material was peripheral blood, obtained in the first trimester of pregnancy. The chain couples TRBV29-1 to TRBJ2-2; D remains unclear. The CDR3, as DNA: TGCAGCGTTGGGCTAGTGAGTACCGGGGAGCTGTTTTTT. Protein: CSVGLVSTGELFF.